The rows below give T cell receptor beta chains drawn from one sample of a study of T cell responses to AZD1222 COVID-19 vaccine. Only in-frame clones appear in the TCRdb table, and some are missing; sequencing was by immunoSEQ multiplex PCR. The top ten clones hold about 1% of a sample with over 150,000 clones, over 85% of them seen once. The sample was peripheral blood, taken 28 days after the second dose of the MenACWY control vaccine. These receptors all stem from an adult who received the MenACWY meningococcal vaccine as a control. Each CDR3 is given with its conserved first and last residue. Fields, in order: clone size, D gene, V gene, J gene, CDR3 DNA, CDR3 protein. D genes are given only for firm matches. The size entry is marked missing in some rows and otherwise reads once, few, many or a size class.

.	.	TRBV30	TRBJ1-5	TGTGCCTGGAGTGGACAGAATAGCAATCAGCCCCAGCATTTT	CAWSGQNSNQPQHF
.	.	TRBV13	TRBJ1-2	TGTGCCAGCAGCTTACAAGTGGGGACGAACTATGGCTACACCTTC	CASSLQVGTNYGYTF
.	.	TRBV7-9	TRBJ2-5	TGTGCCAGCAGCTTCATCCAGGGCAGGCGCGAGACCCAGTACTTC	CASSFIQGRRETQYF
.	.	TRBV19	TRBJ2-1	TGTGCCAGTAGTATAGCAGGGGGGGCCTACAATGAGCAGTTCTTC	CASSIAGGAYNEQFF
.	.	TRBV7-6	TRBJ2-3	TGTGCCAGCAGCACGCGGGACAGAGTCGTCACAGATACGCAGTATTTT	CASSTRDRVVTDTQYF
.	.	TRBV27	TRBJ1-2	TGTGCCAGCAGTTGGAGGGCTTCTAACTATGGCTACACCTTC	CASSWRASNYGYTF
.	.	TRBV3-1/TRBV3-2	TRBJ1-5	TGTGCCAGCAGCCCAGGCCAGGCCGGGCGACAGCCCCAGCATTTT	CASSPGQAGRQPQHF
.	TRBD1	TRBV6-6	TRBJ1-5	TGTGCCAGCAGTTTCGGACAGGGGGATCAGCCCCAGCATTTT	CASSFGQGDQPQHF
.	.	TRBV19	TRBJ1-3	TGTGCCAGTAGTATAGGAACAGGAACCACTGGAAACACCATATATTTT	CASSIGTGTTGNTIYF
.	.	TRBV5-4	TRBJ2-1	TGTGCCAGCAGCTTGTCAGGGTCCTACAATGAGCAGTTCTTC	CASSLSGSYNEQFF
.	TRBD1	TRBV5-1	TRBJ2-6	TGCGCCAGCCGACCGGGACAGGGGAGAAGCTCTGGGGCCAACGTCCTGACTTTC	CASRPGQGRSSGANVLTF
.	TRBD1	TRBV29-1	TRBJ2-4	TGCAGCGGGACAGGGCTTAAAAACATTCAGTACTTC	CSGTGLKNIQYF
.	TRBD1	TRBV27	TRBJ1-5	TGTGCCAGCAGGGCCGGGACAGGGGATCAGCCCCAGCATTTT	CASRAGTGDQPQHF
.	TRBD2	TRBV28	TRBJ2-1	TGTGCCAGCAGTTTATATGGCGGGGGGGACTTCTACAATGAGCAGTTCTTC	CASSLYGGGDFYNEQFF
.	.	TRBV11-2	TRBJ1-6	TGTGCCAGCAGCTTAAAGGAAAATTCACCCCTCCACTTT	CASSLKENSPLHF
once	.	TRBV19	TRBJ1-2	TGTGCCAGTAGTTCCGGGTTTTGGGGCTACACCTTC	CASSSGFWGYTF
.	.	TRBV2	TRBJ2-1	TGTGCCAGCAGTTTACTAGATCGTGGTGAGCAGTTCTTC	CASSLLDRGEQFF
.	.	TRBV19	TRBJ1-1	TGTGCCAGTTTGGGCCCCTCTGAAGCTTTCTTT	CASLGPSEAFF
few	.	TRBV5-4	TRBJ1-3	TGTGCCAGCAGCTTTGGAGGGCTCCTCTCTGGAAACACCATATATTTT	CASSFGGLLSGNTIYF
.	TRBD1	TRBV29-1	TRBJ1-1	TGCAGCGTTGAAAGGGGCCAGGGGGACACTGAAGCTTTCTTT	CSVERGQGDTEAFF
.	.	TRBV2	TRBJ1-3	TGTGCCTCGTCGAGGACAGCCACTACCATATATTTT	CASSRTATTIYF
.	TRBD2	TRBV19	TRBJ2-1	TGTGCCAGTAGTACAGGTAGCGGGGGGGCCTTTCTTGAGCAGTTCTTC	CASSTGSGGAFLEQFF
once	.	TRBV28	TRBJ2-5	TGTGCCAGCAGCTATACAGGGAGTTGGGAGACCCAGTACTTC	CASSYTGSWETQYF
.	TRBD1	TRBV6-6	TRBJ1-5	TGTGCCAGCACATTGACAGGGTTGGGAGCCCAGCATTTT	CASTLTGLGAQHF
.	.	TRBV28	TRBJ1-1	TGTGCCAGCGTGGTTGGACAGTTGAACACTGAAGCTTTCTTT	CASVVGQLNTEAFF
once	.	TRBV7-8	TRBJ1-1	TGTGCCAGCAGCTTTCATCTGGGAAAAGCGTCTGAAGCTTTCTTT	CASSFHLGKASEAFF
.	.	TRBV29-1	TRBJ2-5	TGCAGCGCCAGGGAAAACAGTGGTGGAGAGACCCAGTACTTC	CSARENSGGETQYF
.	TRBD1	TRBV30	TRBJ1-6	TGTGCCTGGAAGGACAGGGACTTTTATAATTCACCCCTCCACTTT	CAWKDRDFYNSPLHF
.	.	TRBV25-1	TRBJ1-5	TGTGCCAGCAGTGAATGGGGGAAGGACCAGCCCCAGCATTTT	CASSEWGKDQPQHF
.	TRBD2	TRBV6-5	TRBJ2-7	TGTGCCAGCAGGGATGGTGCGGGGGGTACCTACGAGCAGTACTTC	CASRDGAGGTYEQYF
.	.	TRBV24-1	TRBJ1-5	TGTGCCACCAGTGCGGGGGCGAATAGCAATCAGCCCCAGCATTTT	CATSAGANSNQPQHF